Following are 28 T cell receptor beta chains from one sample sequenced in a study of blood T cell repertoires in COVID-19. Produced via immunoSEQ multiplex PCR; TCRdb's table is partial and in-frame only. The sample contains more than 300,000 clones, approximately 89% of which appear only once. The source material was peripheral blood. The source of these receptors is a woman between 25 and 40 years old with COVID-19, enrolled during active disease.

The chain uses TRBV4-3 and TRBJ2-5; 8 nucleotides agree with TRBD2. The V gene end was trimmed by 1 base and the J gene end by 5 bases; junction bases not matched to a gene: 12. The CDR3 consists of 17 residues. Germline V gene lookup returns CDR1 LGHNA and CDR2 YSLEER. CDR3: CASSQVPAPGGVETQYF. CDR3 DNA: TGCGCCAGCAGCCAAGTCCCTGCCCCGGGGGGGGTGGAGACCCAGTACTTC.

The chain carries TRBV2 and TRBJ1-4; 8 nucleotides align to TRBD1. V shed 7 bases and J 5 bases; nucleotides not matched to a gene: 6. This CDR3 contains 14 residues. Per germline, CDR1 SNHLY and CDR2 FYNNEI. The CDR3 here is CASKGQAENEKLFF. DNA of the CDR3: TGTGCCAGCAAGGGACAGGCGGAAAATGAAAAACTGTTTTTT.

This chain links TRBV18 with TRBJ1-4; 7 positions agree with TRBD1. The length of the CDR3 is 17 residues. Germline V gene lookup returns CDR1 KGHSH and CDR2 LQKENI. Trimming took 0 bases from V and 8 from J; bases not matched to a gene: 12. The CDR3: CASSPPVRGRGMEKLFF. CDR3 nucleotide sequence: TGTGCCAGCTCACCACCTGTTCGTGGCAGGGGGATGGAAAAACTGTTTTTT.

The V call is TRBV2, the J call TRBJ2-4; 12 bases are shared with TRBD2. This CDR3 spans 19 amino acids. Germline lookup yields CDR1 SNHLY and CDR2 FYNNEI. Losses at the gene ends were 3 bases for V and 1 base for J; bases not matched to a gene: 10. CDR3 residues: CASSEILAGGPVAKNIQYF. CDR3 DNA sequence: TGTGCCAGCAGTGAGATACTAGCGGGGGGTCCCGTGGCCAAAAACATTCAGTACTTC.

The gene calls are TRBV27 and TRBJ1-2; TRBD1 agrees at 8 bases. Germline loops: CDR1 MNHEY, CDR2 SMNVEV (reference sequence). V gave up 4 bases and J gave up 8 bases; unmatched junction bases: 6. The CDR3 extends over 13 amino acids. The chain's CDR3 is CASSSQGDRGYTF. CDR3 nucleotides: TGTGCCAGCAGTTCACAGGGGGATCGGGGCTACACCTTC.

This chain uses TRBV9 with TRBJ2-1; D gene uncertain. There are 15 residues in the CDR3. Germline V lookup: CDR1 SGDLS, CDR2 YYNGEE. The V end lost 6 bases, the J end lost 0 bases, and 13 bases lay between the germline ends. For the CDR3, the DNA is TGTGCCAGCAACCCTACCGGGTTCTCCTACAATGAGCAGTTCTTC. Its protein product is CASNPTGFSYNEQFF.

V and J are TRBV6-6 and TRBJ2-7; tentatively, D is TRBD1 (6 bases). The germline gives CDR1 MNHNY, CDR2 SVGAGI (reference sequence). CDR3 length: 13 residues. The germline V and J ends were trimmed by 6 bases and 5 bases, with 14 bases remaining between them. CDR3 DNA: TGTGCCAGCAGGGCCAGGGGTTCGGACGAGCAGTACGTC. The encoded protein is CASRARGSDEQYV.

The chain has TRBV28 and TRBJ2-5; possibly TRBD1 for D (6 bases). Germline V lookup: CDR1 MDHEN, CDR2 SYDVKM. The CDR3 sequence is 14 residues long. Trimming shortened V by 5 bases and J by 4 bases, and 14 bases separated the two germline ends. In nucleotides, the CDR3 is TGTGCCAGCAGTACTACAGGGTCGGGAGAGACCCAGTACTTC. It translates to CASSTTGSGETQYF.

In DNA, the CDR3 is TGTGCCTGGAAGCAACCGGGACTAGCGGGGGGGCCGGGTGAGCAGTTCTTC. This sequence encodes CAWKQPGLAGGPGEQFF. The chain is built from TRBV30 and TRBJ2-1; 16 bases map to TRBD2. The trim removed 4 bases at V and 9 bases at J, leaving 12 bases unmatched. The CDR3 has 17 amino acids. Looked up from germline, CDR1 is GTSNPN and CDR2 is SVGIG (reference sequence). Full variable domain (remainder filled in from reference TRBV30 and TRBJ2-1): SQTIHQWPATLVQPVGSPLSLECTVEGTSNPNLYWYRQAAGRGLQLLFYSVGIGQISSEVPQNLSASRPQDRQFILSSKKLLLSDSGFYLCAWKQPGLAGGPGEQFFGPGTRLTVL.

The V call is TRBV28, the J call TRBJ1-2; perhaps TRBD1 as D (6 bases). In germline, CDR1 is MDHEN, CDR2 SYDVKM. V was cut by 10 bases and J by 7 bases, with 16 bases left in between. The CDR3 runs to 12 residues. The CDR3 region has the DNA TGTGCCATCGGGACACGGCTCTCTGGCTACACCTTC. This sequence encodes CAIGTRLSGYTF.

The V gene is TRBV5-6, the J gene TRBJ1-4, with 7 bases fitting TRBD1. CDR3 size: 14 residues. Germline V gives CDR1 SGHDT, CDR2 YYEEEE. J was trimmed by 8 bases and V by 0 bases; bases with no gene match: 4. Here the CDR3 reads CASSLAAGGEKLFF. In nucleotides, the CDR3 is TGTGCCAGCAGCTTGGCGGCAGGGGGAGAAAAACTGTTTTTT.

CDR3 region: CASSVVLAGSGDTQYF. The CDR3, as DNA: TGTGCCAGCAGCGTAGTACTAGCGGGTTCAGGGGATACGCAGTATTTT. The chain links TRBV9 to TRBJ2-3, with 9 bases lining up with TRBD2. The V gene end was trimmed by 0 bases and the J gene end by 6 bases; junction bases not matched to a gene: 8. The length of the CDR3 is 16 residues. CDR1 SGDLS and CDR2 YYNGEE come from the germline V gene.

The chain has TRBV7-2 and TRBJ1-5; D is undetermined. CDR3 size: 13 residues. Germline V gives CDR1 SGHTA, CDR2 FQGNSA. Trimming cost V 8 bases and J 4 bases, with 12 bases left between them. CDR3 sequence (DNA): TGTGCCAGCGATGCCGGGTCGAATCAGCCCCAGCATTTT. Translation gives CASDAGSNQPQHF. The variable domain in full, completed from reference TRBV7-2 and TRBJ1-5, reads GAGVSQSPSNKVTEKGKDVELRCDPISGHTALYWYRQSLGQGLEFLIYFQGNSAPDKSGLPSDRFSAERTGGSVSTLTIQRTQQEDSAVYLCASDAGSNQPQHFGDGTRLSIL.

The CDR3 spells CASSFRITDGYTF. The CDR3 bases are TGCGCCAGCAGCTTTCGGATAACAGATGGCTACACCTTC. The V gene is TRBV5-1, the J gene TRBJ1-2; no definite D call. CDR1 SGHRS and CDR2 YFSETQ come from the germline V gene. V lost 2 bases, J lost 6 bases, and 11 bases lay in between. This CDR3 has 13 residues.

The chain couples TRBV7-2 to TRBJ2-5, with TRBD2 identical over 10 bases. The CDR3 is 16 amino acids. Trimming at V came to 4 bases and at J to 7 bases, leaving 12 bases not matched to a gene. From germline, CDR1 is SGHTA and CDR2 FQGNSA. The CDR3 nucleotides are TGTGCCAGCAGCTGGACGTTGGCTAGCGGGGGTCGGACCCAGTACTTC. Residues: CASSWTLASGGRTQYF.

The chain links TRBV3-1 (or the pseudogene TRBV3-2) to TRBJ1-4; 11 bases line up with TRBD1. CDR3 length: 17 residues. Per germline, CDR1 LGHDT and CDR2 YNNKEL (reference sequence). V lost 4 bases, J lost 2 bases, and 6 bases stayed unmatched. CDR3 DNA: TGTGCCAGCAGCCGGACGGACAGGGGGCTGACTAATGAAAAACTGTTTTTT. Residues: CASSRTDRGLTNEKLFF.

V and J are TRBV12-3 or TRBV12-4 and TRBJ2-7; a weak D match, TRBD1 (6 bases). Trimming stripped 4 bases from V and 5 bases from J, with 12 bases between. The CDR3 is 13 residues long. CDR3 amino acids: CASSSNRDHEQYF. The CDR3, as DNA: TGTGCCAGCAGTTCTAACAGGGACCACGAGCAGTACTTC.

The rearrangement uses TRBV25-1 and TRBJ2-2, with TRBD2 matching over 9 bases. In germline, CDR1 is MGHDK, CDR2 SYGVNS. The length of the CDR3 is 14 residues. The V segment lost 2 bases and the J segment 6 bases; nucleotides outside the gene matches: 1. CDR3 DNA sequence: TGTGCCAGCAGTGAAGCGGGGGGGCCCGGGGAGCTGTTTTTT. Amino acid sequence: CASSEAGGPGELFF.

The chain carries TRBV7-6 and TRBJ2-6; D remains unclear. Germline-derived CDR1 and CDR2 are SGHVS and FNYEAQ. This CDR3 region has 17 residues. Trimming pared 5 bases from V and 4 bases from J, leaving 18 bases between. The CDR3: CASSPRMVVRGANVLTF. The CDR3 DNA reads TGTGCCAGCAGCCCGCGGATGGTGGTGAGGGGGGCCAACGTCCTGACTTTC.

This chain connects TRBV7-2 to TRBJ2-1; D may be TRBD1 (6 bases). This CDR3 contains 15 residues. Looked up from germline, CDR1 is SGHTA and CDR2 is FQGNSA. Trimming pared 4 bases from V and 2 bases from J, leaving 12 bases between. DNA for the CDR3: TGTGCCAGCAGCTCCCAGGGACAACCCTACAATGAGCAGTTCTTC. Residues: CASSSQGQPYNEQFF.

Details on this clone: This sample also contains other DNA sequences that code for the same CDR3. The chain is built from TRBV19 and TRBJ2-7; TRBD1 matches 9 bases. The CDR3 sequence is 15 residues long. V lost 5 bases, J lost 1 base, and 6 bases stayed unmatched. Per germline, CDR1 LNHDA and CDR2 SQIVND (reference sequence). The CDR3 DNA reads as TGTGCCAGTAGTCCCCGGGACAGGGCTTCCTACGAGCAGTACTTC. Its translation: CASSPRDRASYEQYF.

This chain joins TRBV10-3 and TRBJ2-7; 9 bases are a match to TRBD1. Unmatched junction bases numbered 8, after V lost 11 bases and J lost 6 bases. CDR3 size: 12 residues. Germline loops: CDR1 ENHRY, CDR2 SYGVKD. Written as DNA, the CDR3 is TGTGCCCTGGGACAGGGTATGGGCGAGCAGTACTTC. Residues: CALGQGMGEQYF.

V and J are TRBV7-8 and TRBJ1-2, with 9 bases matching TRBD1. V shed 2 bases, J shed 6 bases, and the junction held 4 bases outside the gene matches. The CDR3 runs 14 residues. CDR1 SGHVS and CDR2 FQNEAQ come from the germline V gene. This CDR3 reads CASSLFRTGDGYTF. CDR3 sequence (DNA): TGTGCCAGCAGCTTATTCCGGACAGGGGATGGCTACACCTTC.

This chain joins TRBV5-6 and TRBJ1-2; D is uncertain. V lost 0 bases and J 0 bases, leaving 12 bases between the germline ends. The CDR3 sequence is 16 residues long. Germline CDR1 is SGHDT and CDR2 is YYEEEE. The CDR3 protein is CASSLGGGATNYGYTF. CDR3 sequence (DNA): TGTGCCAGCAGCTTGGGGGGAGGAGCTACTAACTATGGCTACACCTTC.

V usage is TRBV28 and J usage is TRBJ2-1; D is possibly TRBD2 (7 bases). Germline assignment: CDR1 MDHEN and CDR2 SYDVKM. The CDR3 has 15 residues. Trimming cost V 5 bases and J 2 bases, with 13 bases left between them. The CDR3 region is CASSLLGGPYNEQFF. The CDR3 DNA sequence: TGTGCCAGCAGTCTGCTGGGGGGGCCCTACAATGAGCAGTTCTTC.

This rearrangement joins TRBV6-5 to TRBJ2-3; 9 bases are shared with TRBD2. CDR1 and CDR2 (germline): MNHEY, SVGAGI. The V and J ends lost 0 bases and 4 bases, in that order; junction bases with no gene match: 2. This CDR3 is 15 amino acids long. CDR3 nucleotide sequence: TGTGCCAGCAGTTACTCCGGACTAGCGTCAGATACGCAGTATTTT. Its translation: CASSYSGLASDTQYF.

J is TRBJ2-1 and V is TRBV18; 8 bases align to TRBD1. The CDR3 loop spans 14 amino acids. The V and J ends lost 4 bases and 2 bases, in that order; junction bases with no gene match: 1. CDR1 and CDR2 (germline): KGHSH, LQKENI. The CDR3 DNA reads as TGTGCCAGCTCACGGGACAGGACCTACAATGAGCAGTTCTTC. It is translated as CASSRDRTYNEQFF.

A few counts support this clone. The V gene is TRBV4-2, the J gene TRBJ2-7; D may be TRBD1 (5 bases). The CDR3 is made up of 15 amino acids. The V gene lost 0 bases and the J gene lost 3 bases, with 12 bases spanning the gap. Germline V gene data show CDR1 as LGHNA and CDR2 as YNFKEQ. CDR3 sequence reads: CASSQDGDSYYEQYF. CDR3 bases: TGTGCCAGCAGCCAAGATGGAGACAGCTACTACGAGCAGTACTTC.